The clone carrying this T cell receptor beta chain came up a few times. Its antigen is undetermined. The data were taken from a study of T-cell reconstitution after alpha-beta-depleted transplantation in children. Unique molecular identifiers were used to barcode this TCRbeta library. TCRdb ran MiXCR on the PCR reads and lists one entry per CDR3 protein. Among 140,000 or so distinct CDR3 sequences, around 10% were seen once, and the ten largest hold 15% to 20%. The study, taken as a whole, reports: By one year post-transplant, T-cell counts and diversity largely arose from T cells that were newly produced. Expanded clones from the graft, numbering several hundred, reportedly supplied alpha-beta T cells about two months after transplant. From surviving recipient T cells and thymic progenitors came the high day-60 TCRbeta diversity observed in some patients.

The sample consisted of PBMCs, mostly from graft donor cells, taken 180 days after TCRalphabeta/CD19-depleted stem cell transplant. The receptor was derived from a female patient aged 2-9 years who had a stem cell transplant for congenital amegakaryocytic thrombocytopenia, so the T cells may come from the graft donor.

CDR3 sequence: CASSPVGPSTDTQYF. CDR3 nucleotides: TGTGCCAGCAGCCCCGTAGGGCCTAGCACAGATACGCAGTATTTT. The rearrangement joins TRBV7-8 to TRBJ2-3; D unresolved. The germline CDR1 and CDR2 sequences are SGHVS and FQNEAQ. The ends were cut back, 5 bases at V and 0 bases at J, with 12 bases in the middle. The CDR3 consists of 15 residues.